The subject of this entry is one TCR beta chain. The antigen is unknown. This sample stems from a study of PD-1 blockade in classical Hodgkin lymphoma. General study points: Nothing has yet pinned down what causes the repertoire differences, possibly disease activity or prior therapy.

The CDR3 has 14 amino acids. Unmatched junction bases numbered 5, after V lost 5 bases and J lost 2 bases. Germline CDR1 and CDR2: SGHTA and FQGTGA. The data were produced by immunoSEQ multiplex PCR, yet TCRdb's version contains in-frame clones alone and is incomplete. The sample has tens of thousands of clones; about 84% are singletons. Exposure to brentuximab vedotin varied, and each patient had relapsed following autologous stem cell transplantation. The sequence was collected from a human donor with classical Hodgkin lymphoma. Material: peripheral blood mononuclear cells (PBMCs), obtained at baseline. The J gene is TRBJ2-7, the V gene TRBV7-3; 8 bases align to TRBD1. CDR3: CASSEGQAPYEQYF. Here the CDR3 DNA reads TGTGCCAGCAGCGAGGGACAGGCGCCCTACGAGCAGTACTTC. Looking up the rest from reference TRBV7-3 and TRBJ2-7 gives the full variable domain: GAGVSQTPSNKVTEKGKYVELRCDPISGHTALYWYRQSLGQGPEFLIYFQGTGAADDSGLPNDRFFAVRPEGSVSTLKIQRTERGDSAVYLCASSEGQAPYEQYFGPGTRLTVT.